Presented here are 27 T cell receptor beta chains from one specimen sequenced in a study of Tregs in tolerant kidney transplant recipients. Clones were sequenced by immunoSEQ multiplex PCR, and TCRdb holds only the in-frame ones, with some missing. The listing records roughly 30,000 clones. The sequencing used CD8+ T cells from blood, collected before the transplant. Source of these receptors: a human donor who received a combined kidney and bone marrow transplant.

Of note for this clone: With the read ending 3 residues before the CDR3 end, the germline J gene is used to fill in that end. The chain is built from TRBV20-1 and TRBJ2-7; D possibly matches TRBD1 or TRBD2 (5 bases each). V was clipped by 4 bases and J by 2 bases, with 15 bases between them. Germline V gene data show CDR1 as DFQATT and CDR2 as SNEGSKA (reference sequence). This CDR3 has 14 residues. The CDR3 protein is CSAMSPGSTYEQYF. The sequenced part of the CDR3 DNA is TGCAGTGCTATGAGCCCAGGGAGTACCTACGAG.

Concerning this clone itself: The read gets to within 3 residues of the CDR3 end, and the germline J gene fills in the rest. This sequence joins TRBV10-3 and TRBJ2-7; TRBD1 agrees at 11 bases. Germline trimming cut 8 bases from V and 1 base from J; bases unmatched to any gene: 7. CDR1 is ENHRY, CDR2 SYGVKD, per germline. The CDR3 covers 15 residues. CDR3 region: CAIRVWDRGSYEQYF. The DNA read from the CDR3 is TGTGCCATCCGCGTTTGGGACAGGGGGTCCTACGAG.

As to this clone: The sequence runs out 3 residues before the end of the CDR3; the remainder is reconstructed from the germline J gene. This chain links TRBV19 with TRBJ2-1; D is possibly TRBD1 (5 bases). Germline V lookup: CDR1 LNHDA, CDR2 SQIVND (reference sequence). CDR3 length equals 12 residues. The ends were cut back, 7 bases at V and 5 bases at J, with 9 bases in the middle. The CDR3 bases that were read are TGTGCCAGTATGGGGCCTAACAATGAG. Translating gives CASMGPNNE. The whole CDR3 sequence is CASMGPNNEQFF.

Concerning this clone itself: The DNA ends 3 residues before the CDR3 does, and the rest of the CDR3 is filled in from the germline J gene. The chain recombines TRBV4-2 with TRBJ2-1, with 8 nucleotides matching TRBD2. Germline CDR1 LGHNA, CDR2 YNFKEQ. After removal of 1 base from V and 9 bases from J, the junction contained 11 bases not matched to a gene. The CDR3 has 16 residues. CDR3 sequence: CASSQVKREHGGEQFF. Incomplete CDR3 DNA: TGTGCCAGCAGCCAAGTCAAGCGGGAGCATGGGGGTGAG.

Regarding this clone: The CDR3 end is not reached by the read, which stops 3 residues before it; the germline J gene fills it in. The chain has TRBV24-1 and TRBJ2-2; TRBD1 aligns across 7 bases. Germline CDR1 and CDR2: KGHDR and SFDVKD. The CDR3 loop spans 20 amino acids. Unmatched junction bases numbered 16, after V lost 4 bases and J lost 0 bases. The CDR3 bases that were read are TGTGCCACCAGTGACCCATTCGGCCACTTCGGGACAGCGAACACCGGGGAG. It encodes CATSDPFGHFGTANTGE. The whole CDR3 is CATSDPFGHFGTANTGELFF.

On this clone itself: The observed sequence ends 3 residues before the CDR3 terminus, with the missing tail filled in from the germline J gene. This rearrangement joins TRBV5-1 to TRBJ1-1; maybe TRBD1 (5 bases). Trimming took off 7 bases at V and 3 bases at J, with 13 bases between the two ends. The CDR3 is made up of 13 amino acids. Germline values: CDR1 SGHRS, CDR2 YFSETQ. CDR3: CASSPGGYTEAFF. Incomplete CDR3 DNA: TGCGCCAGCTCCCCCGGGGGGTACACTGAA.

As to this clone: Read sequence stops 3 residues before the CDR3 end, and the germline J gene provides the missing end. The chain employs TRBV5-6 and TRBJ2-7; weak D call: TRBD1 (6 bases). The V and J ends lost 3 bases and 0 bases respectively, with 10 bases between them. Germline lookup yields CDR1 SGHDT and CDR2 YYEEEE. The CDR3 is 14 residues long. CDR3: CASSSQGSSYEQYF. The DNA read from the CDR3 is TGTGCCAGCAGCTCCCAGGGGAGCTCCTACGAG.

Points on this clone: From the germline J gene comes the end of the CDR3, since the read stops 3 residues before it. The J gene is TRBJ2-7, the V gene TRBV6-1, with TRBD2 matching 7 bases. After removal of 4 bases from V and 3 bases from J, the junction contained 12 bases not matched to a gene. The CDR3 length is 16 residues. CDR1 MNHNS and CDR2 SASEGT come from the germline V gene. The sequenced CDR3 bases are TGTGCCAGCAGTGGGGTGCGCGGGAGTCTTGGCTACGAG. Translation gives CASSGVRGSLGYE. The CDR3 as a whole reads CASSGVRGSLGYEQYF.

As for this clone: The CDR3 goes on 3 residues after the read ends, and that part is filled in from the germline J gene. The genes are TRBV19 and TRBJ2-3; D is possibly TRBD1 (6 bases). Trimming removed 5 bases at V and 2 bases at J, with 11 bases between. The CDR3 extends over 14 amino acids. CDR1 is LNHDA and CDR2 is SQIVND in the germline V gene (reference sequence). This CDR3 is CASSPGQYTDTQYF. The DNA read from the CDR3 is TGTGCCAGTAGTCCCGGACAGTACACAGATACG.

Worth noting for this clone: The read gets to within 3 residues of the CDR3 end, and the germline J gene fills in the rest. This chain joins TRBV29-1 and TRBJ2-7, with TRBD2 matching over 9 bases. Germline CDR1 and CDR2: SQVTM and ANQGSEA. Trimming took 4 bases from V and 3 from J; bases not matched to a gene: 1. This CDR3 has 12 amino acids. The CDR3 is CSVVSGSYEQYF. Incomplete CDR3 DNA: TGCAGCGTTGTTAGCGGGAGCTACGAG.

About this clone itself: Read coverage stops 3 residues before the CDR3 terminus; the germline J gene supplies the remainder. The chain combines TRBV19 with TRBJ1-2, with D possibly being TRBD1 (6 bases). CDR1 LNHDA and CDR2 SQIVND come from the germline V gene (reference sequence). With 4 bases removed from V and 4 bases from J, the gap between germline ends came to 13 bases. The CDR3 has 14 residues. The CDR3 region is CASSTRGFTYGYTF. The DNA read from the CDR3 is TGTGCCAGTAGTACAAGGGGGTTTACCTATGGC.

As concerns this clone: The read comes to an end 3 residues before the CDR3 does, leaving the germline J gene to fill in the end. The V call is TRBV19, the J call TRBJ1-1, with D possibly TRBD1 on 6 matching bases. V was cut by 9 bases and J by 2 bases, with 13 bases left in between. The germline V gene has CDR1 LNHDA and CDR2 SQIVND (reference sequence). This CDR3 region has 13 residues. The CDR3 here is CASRDTLNTEAFF. CDR3 DNA (partial): TGTGCCAGCCGGGACACACTAAACACTGAA.

As regards this clone: The CDR3 goes on 3 residues after the read ends, and that part is filled in from the germline J gene. This sequence joins TRBV2 and TRBJ2-6; 8 bases are a match to TRBD2. This CDR3 has 16 amino acids. Germline V lookup: CDR1 SNHLY, CDR2 FYNNEI. The junction had 3 bases not matched to a gene; V was cut back by 5 bases and J by 0 bases. The CDR3 sequence is CASSLSGSSGANVLTF. The DNA read from the CDR3 is TGTGCCAGCAGTCTGAGCGGGAGCTCTGGGGCCAACGTC.

CDR3 bases read: TGCAGCGTTGGGGGGCCCGAG. Its translation: CSVGGPE. The whole CDR3 sequence reads CSVGGPEQYF. The chain links TRBV29-1 to TRBJ2-7, with D possibly being TRBD1 (6 bases). The CDR3 goes on 3 residues after the read ends, and that part is filled in from the germline J gene. Germline loops: CDR1 SQVTM, CDR2 ANQGSEA. This CDR3 is 10 amino acids long. V gave up 4 bases and J gave up 6 bases, with 7 bases separating them.

Of note for this clone: The observed sequence ends 3 residues before the CDR3 terminus, with the missing tail filled in from the germline J gene. V is TRBV30 and J is TRBJ2-1; 7 nucleotides match TRBD2. CDR3 length equals 16 residues. The V segment lost 0 bases and the J segment 0 bases; nucleotides outside the gene matches: 5. Germline CDR1 GTSNPN, CDR2 SVGIG (reference sequence). Partial CDR3 DNA: TGTGCCTGGAGTGTACGAGTAGCGGGCTCCTACAATGAG. Protein: CAWSVRVAGSYNE. The complete CDR3 protein is CAWSVRVAGSYNEQFF. Together with reference TRBV30 and TRBJ2-1, the CDR3 gives the full variable domain: SQTIHQWPATLVQPVGSPLSLECTVEGTSNPNLYWYRQAAGRGLQLLFYSVGIGQISSEVPQNLSASRPQDRQFILSSKKLLLSDSGFYLCAWSVRVAGSYNEQFFGPGTRLTVL.

As to this clone: Read coverage stops 3 residues before the CDR3 terminus; the germline J gene supplies the remainder. V gene TRBV28 combines with J gene TRBJ2-3; 12 nucleotides match TRBD2. Germline CDR1 reads MDHEN; CDR2 reads SYDVKM. This CDR3 contains 15 residues. The V gene end was trimmed by 10 bases and the J gene end by 5 bases; junction bases not matched to a gene: 10. CDR3 in amino acids: CAISRTSGMLDTQYF. CDR3 bases read: TGTGCCATCTCTAGGACTAGCGGGATGCTAGATACG.

In the case of this clone: Read data end 3 residues before the CDR3 end; the end is taken from the germline J gene. This chain uses TRBV14 with TRBJ2-3, with unresolved D. Trimming took 0 bases from V and 4 from J, leaving 5 bases between them. Per the germline V gene, CDR1 is SGHDN and CDR2 is FVKESK. This CDR3 is 13 amino acids long. CDR3 amino acids: CASSQDPADTQYF. The DNA read from the CDR3 is TGTGCCAGCAGCCAAGACCCCGCAGATACG.

This CDR3 reads CSAMAWSGLAVHETQYF. Incomplete CDR3 DNA: TGCAGTGCGATGGCATGGTCGGGACTAGCGGTTCATGAGACC. The chain is built from TRBV20-1 and TRBJ2-5, with TRBD2 matching 11 bases. Coverage ceases 3 residues before the CDR3 finishes, and the germline J gene fills in the end. The V and J ends lost 6 bases and 5 bases, in that order; junction bases with no gene match: 17. The CDR3 loop spans 17 amino acids. Germline V gene sequence: CDR1 DFQATT, CDR2 SNEGSKA (reference sequence).

As regards this clone: The read finishes 3 residues shy of the CDR3 end, and the germline J gene is used to complete it. The J gene is TRBJ2-1, the V gene TRBV7-8; TRBD2 matches 10 bases. Germline V gene data show CDR1 as SGHVS and CDR2 as FQNEAQ. The CDR3 has 17 residues. Trimming cost V 2 bases and J 1 base; bases outside gene matches: 5. CDR3 sequence: CASSLNLAGVSYNEQFF. The part of the CDR3 DNA that was read is TGTGCCAGCAGCTTAAACCTAGCGGGGGTATCCTACAATGAG.

In regard to this clone: Coverage ceases 3 residues before the CDR3 finishes, and the germline J gene fills in the end. V gene TRBV6-2 or TRBV6-3 combines with J gene TRBJ2-1, with 10 bases matching TRBD1. The CDR3 sequence is 17 residues long. After removal of 4 bases from V and 0 bases from J, the junction contained 6 bases not matched to a gene. Germline CDR1 reads MNHEY; CDR2 reads SVGEGT. The part of the CDR3 DNA that was read is TGTGCCAGCAGTTTTAGGACAGGGGGGAGCTCCTACAATGAG. Residues: CASSFRTGGSSYNE. The whole CDR3 sequence reads CASSFRTGGSSYNEQFF.

In the case of this clone: The read halts 3 residues ahead of the CDR3 end, with the missing end drawn from the germline J gene. V is TRBV30 and J is TRBJ2-1; 9 nucleotides agree with TRBD2. Per germline, CDR1 GTSNPN and CDR2 SVGIG (reference sequence). There are 16 residues in the CDR3. With 0 bases clipped from V and 5 bases from J, the junction kept 8 bases outside the gene matches. CDR3 sequence reads: CAWSVLAGGSNNEQFF. The covered CDR3 bases are TGTGCCTGGAGTGTACTGGCGGGAGGGTCCAACAATGAG.

CDR3 bases read: TGCAGTGCTAGAGTCCGAGCGGCAGAACACGAG. It translates to CSARVRAAEHE. The whole CDR3 protein reads CSARVRAAEHEQYF. The chain joins TRBV20-1 to TRBJ2-7; maybe TRBD2 (5 bases). The read gets to within 3 residues of the CDR3 end, and the germline J gene fills in the rest. This CDR3 comprises 14 residues. Germline CDR1 and CDR2: DFQATT and SNEGSKA (reference sequence). The V gene lost 1 base and the J gene lost 5 bases, with 15 bases spanning the gap.

The sequenced part of the CDR3 DNA is TGCAGCGTTGAAGTAAGGACAGGGGAGGGCTATGGC. This sequence encodes CSVEVRTGEGYG. The full-length CDR3 reads as CSVEVRTGEGYGYTF. The chain joins TRBV29-1 to TRBJ1-2, with 9 nucleotides matching TRBD1. The observed sequence ends 3 residues before the CDR3 terminus, with the missing tail filled in from the germline J gene. The CDR3 contains 15 residues. V lost 1 base and J lost 4; bases outside the gene matches: 7. The germline CDR1 and CDR2 sequences are SQVTM and ANQGSEA.

Concerning this clone: At one boundary the junction diverges from the germline segment, which might be a read error. The sequenced fragment ends 3 residues before the CDR3 boundary, so the rest is inferred from the germline J gene. This chain uses TRBV4-2 with TRBJ2-2; 10 positions agree with TRBD1. CDR1 and CDR2 (germline): LGHNA, YNFKEQ. This CDR3 has 16 residues. The sequenced CDR3 bases are TGCGCCAGCAGCACAGGGACAGGGGTCCTAACCGGGGAG. Encoded protein: CASSTGTGVLTGE. The CDR3, in full, reads CASSTGTGVLTGELFF.

As to this clone: Read coverage stops 3 residues before the CDR3 terminus; the germline J gene supplies the remainder. The genes are TRBV5-8 and TRBJ2-7; tentatively, D is TRBD1 or TRBD2 (6 bases each). CDR1 and CDR2 (germline): SGHTS, YDEGEE. The CDR3 consists of 14 residues. V lost 1 base to trimming and J lost 5 bases, with 13 bases between them. The CDR3 bases that were read are TGTGCCAGCAGCTTGCCAGGGGAGGCCCACGAG. Encoded protein: CASSLPGEAHE. The CDR3 in full is CASSLPGEAHEQYF.

Regarding this clone: The CDR3 extends 3 residues past the end of the read, so its final part is completed from the germline J gene. The V and J genes are TRBV29-1 and TRBJ1-2, with TRBD1 matching 9 bases. The CDR3 runs to 11 residues. The J segment lost 6 bases and the V segment lost 7 bases, leaving 3 bases of the junction unmatched. Germline-derived CDR1 and CDR2 are SQVTM and ANQGSEA. CDR3 loop: CSADRGDGYTF. The CDR3 DNA, read in part, is TGCAGCGCTGACAGGGGGGATGGC.

A remark on this clone: The read gets to within 3 residues of the CDR3 end, and the germline J gene fills in the rest. The gene calls are TRBV7-6 and TRBJ2-1; possible D gene TRBD2, 6 bases. Germline assignment: CDR1 SGHVS and CDR2 FNYEAQ. The CDR3 runs to 17 residues. Trimming stripped 1 base from V and 0 bases from J, with 13 bases between. The sequenced part of the CDR3 DNA is TGTGCCAGCAGCTTAGAGGTAGCGGCGTACTCCTACAATGAG. Protein: CASSLEVAAYSYNE. The whole CDR3 protein reads CASSLEVAAYSYNEQFF.